This T cell receptor beta chain was profiled in a study of T cells in localized non-small cell lung cancer. Study findings and constraints: A median of around 58 clones ranked among the top 100 in tumor appeared in adjacent lung. Because only a single region of the tumor was sequenced, heterogeneity remains possible. Uninvolved adjacent lung showed the highest T cell clonality, exceeding tumor.

Turning to this clone: The antigen remains undetermined.

The repertoire was sequenced with immunoSEQ multiplex PCR; TCRdb's copy has only in-frame clones and lacks some. The sample shows 75,000 to 90,000 clones, approximately 84% of them seen only once. CDR1 KGHSH and CDR2 LQKENI come from the germline V gene. The V and J ends lost 8 bases and 5 bases, in that order; junction bases with no gene match: 12. This CDR3 is 16 amino acids long. Sequencing was performed on peripheral blood, taken before any cancer treatment. The gene calls are TRBV18 and TRBJ1-6, with 7 positions matching TRBD1. This TCR was sampled from a man aged 40 to 70 with stage I lung adenocarcinoma. The CDR3 DNA reads TGTGCCAGCCCAGAGGATTGGGACAGTCATAATTCACCCCTCCACTTT. Protein: CASPEDWDSHNSPLHF.